Presented here are 10 T cell receptor beta chains from one specimen sequenced in a study of cytomegalovirus exposure and HLA in healthy donors. PCR amplification relied on 60 Vbeta primers (plus 13 Jbeta primers). Sequencing used immunoSEQ multiplex PCR; TCRdb keeps in-frame clones, though not all of them. Seen here are about 88,000 clones, 70% to 90% observed once, and the top ten hold 2.3%. Sequencing input: PBMCs. The receptors here all came from a man younger than 35 in good health and CMV-seronegative.

The gene calls are TRBV6-5 and TRBJ2-1; D is unclear. The V gene's germline CDR1 is MNHEY and CDR2 SVGAGI. The CDR3 contains 12 residues. The V end lost 5 bases, the J end lost 8 bases, and 10 bases lay between the germline ends. CDR3 protein: CASSAGWDEQFF. The CDR3 DNA reads TGTGCCAGCAGTGCCGGGTGGGATGAGCAGTTCTTC.

J is TRBJ2-3 and V is TRBV18; D may be TRBD1 (6 bases). The germline V gene encodes CDR1 KGHSH and CDR2 LQKENI. V was shortened by 5 bases and J by 2 bases, with 14 bases between the two germline ends. The CDR3 is 15 amino acids. The CDR3 DNA is TGTGCCAGCTCAAGTATCAGGGGACCCACAGATACGCAGTATTTT. It is translated as CASSSIRGPTDTQYF.

This rearrangement joins TRBV18 to TRBJ1-1; 7 bases match TRBD1. CDR3 length: 17 residues. V shed 4 bases and J 0 bases; nucleotides not matched to a gene: 11. Germline values: CDR1 KGHSH, CDR2 LQKENI. The CDR3 bases are TGTGCCAGCTCACTAGGGACAGAGCGTTCCATGAACACTGAAGCTTTCTTT. Its translation: CASSLGTERSMNTEAFF.

This rearrangement joins TRBV27 to TRBJ2-7; tentatively, D is TRBD2 (5 bases). Germline V CDR1 and CDR2: MNHEY, SMNVEV (reference sequence). V was pared by 3 bases and J by 0 bases, with 9 bases between. The CDR3 length is 14 residues. For the CDR3, the DNA is TGTGCCAGCAGTTTTTCGGAGGTCTCCTACGAGCAGTACTTC. Protein: CASSFSEVSYEQYF.

The CDR3 DNA follows: TGTGCCAGCAGCTTGTTGACTAGCTCGGGGTCCTACAATGAGCAGTTCTTC. Its translation: CASSLLTSSGSYNEQFF. The chain combines TRBV5-6 with TRBJ2-1; 7 nucleotides match TRBD2. From germline, CDR1 is SGHDT and CDR2 YYEEEE. The junction had 8 bases not matched to a gene; V was cut back by 1 base and J by 1 base. The CDR3 runs to 17 residues.

This clone has just one count. V usage is TRBV2 and J usage is TRBJ2-7; 11 nucleotides agree with TRBD2. V lost 6 bases and J lost 2; bases outside the gene matches: 9. Germline V gene sequence: CDR1 SNHLY, CDR2 FYNNEI. This CDR3 contains 16 residues. The CDR3 protein is CASSRKLAGGPYEQYF. CDR3 nucleotide sequence: TGTGCCAGCAGCCGAAAATTAGCGGGAGGGCCCTACGAGCAGTACTTC.

The sample holds one count of this clone. The chain has TRBV9 and TRBJ2-5; 7 nucleotides match TRBD2. The CDR3 contains 14 residues. The germline gives CDR1 SGDLS, CDR2 YYNGEE. The V segment lost 4 bases and the J segment 5 bases; nucleotides outside the gene matches: 8. The CDR3 protein is CASSPLGGKETQYF. CDR3 nucleotide sequence: TGTGCCAGCAGCCCACTCGGGGGGAAGGAGACCCAGTACTTC.

The chain couples TRBV7-6 to TRBJ2-5; D is unresolved. Germline lookup yields CDR1 SGHVS and CDR2 FNYEAQ. With 0 bases removed from V and 1 base from J, the gap between germline ends came to 9 bases. CDR3 length equals 15 residues. The CDR3 nucleotides are TGTGCCAGCAGCTTAGCCCAAACAGTCCAAGAGACCCAGTACTTC. Amino acids: CASSLAQTVQETQYF. Full variable domain (outside the CDR3, taken from reference TRBV7-6 and TRBJ2-5): GAGVSQSPRYKVTKRGQDVALRCDPISGHVSLYWYRQALGQGPEFLTYFNYEAQQDKSGLPNDRFSAERPEGSISTLTIQRTEQRDSAMYRCASSLAQTVQETQYFGPGTRLLVL.

The rearrangement joins TRBV5-4 to TRBJ1-1, with TRBD1 matching 7 bases. The V gene end was trimmed by 4 bases and the J gene end by 1 base; junction bases not matched to a gene: 7. The CDR3 contains 15 residues. Germline V gene sequence: CDR1 SGHNT, CDR2 YYREEE (reference sequence). This CDR3 is CASSPADRQNTEAFF. The CDR3 DNA reads as TGTGCCAGCAGCCCGGCGGACAGGCAGAACACTGAAGCTTTCTTT.

The V gene is TRBV7-9, the J gene TRBJ2-1; 9 bases are shared with TRBD2. Trimming at V came to 3 bases and at J to 6 bases, leaving 12 bases not matched to a gene. The CDR3 extends over 17 amino acids. CDR1 and CDR2 (germline): SEHNR, FQNEAQ (reference sequence). CDR3: CASSFRRQAGGINEQFF. CDR3 DNA sequence: TGTGCCAGCAGCTTCAGGCGTCAAGCGGGAGGAATCAATGAGCAGTTCTTC. Based on the CDR3 plus reference TRBV7-9 and TRBJ2-1, the full variable domain is DTGVSQNPRHKITKRGQNVTFRCDPISEHNRLYWYRQTLGQGPEFLTYFQNEAQLEKSRLLSDRFSAERPKGSFSTLEIQRTEQGDSAMYLCASSFRRQAGGINEQFFGPGTRLTVL.